This TCR beta chain was captured by sequencing in a study of spatial heterogeneity in lung cancer. Study-wide findings and caveats: Expanded intratumoral alpha and beta TCR counts tracked tumor mutation counts. The study estimated approximately 7% alpha and about 12% beta chain coverage of tumor T cells.

By share of the sample, this clonotype is medium-sized. What it binds is not known. The time point denotes: sample taken at primary tumor resection. Donation came from around 72 patients with untreated early-stage non-small cell lung cancer. TCRdb fed the 5' RACE reads into MiXCR, producing one record per CDR3 protein. The profile covers around 5,400 distinct CDR3 sequences, with roughly 8.2% appearing a single time and 16% taken by the ten largest. The trim removed 7 bases at V and 6 bases at J, leaving 15 bases unmatched. This CDR3 is 16 amino acids long. Germline V gene lookup returns CDR1 MNHNS and CDR2 SASEGT.

The V call is TRBV6-1, the J call TRBJ2-7, with TRBD1 matching over 10 bases. The source of this sequence is a female donor with early-stage non-small cell lung cancer. The input for sequencing was lung tumor tissue, taken at surgery. The CDR3 DNA follows: TGTGCCAGCACCGGGTCGGGGACAGGGGCTCTAATCGAGCAGTACTTC. This sequence encodes CASTGSGTGALIEQYF.